These 31 T cell receptor beta chains share one sample of origin, sequenced in a study of cytomegalovirus exposure and HLA in healthy donors (dated by TCRdb to 2016 to 2017). Library creation used the immunoSEQ multiplex PCR assay. A mixture of 60 forward primers for TCR Vbeta segments and 13 reverse primers for TCR Jbeta segments was used in the multiplex PCR. TCRdb re-hosts the immuneACCESS table, in-frame sequences only. Its copies lack some clones; in the studies checked, an unresolved V gene accounts for under half of them, and the cause for the rest is not known. The sample table lists approximately 130,000 clones, under 85% of them with a count of one. The top ten clones comprise approximately 3.1% of the sample. The sequenced sample consisted of PBMCs. These receptors were collected from a man aged 25 to 40 in good health and CMV-seronegative.

DNA of the CDR3: TGTGCCATCCGTGCCCCGGGACAGCATAACACTGAAGCTTTCTTT. It yields the protein CAIRAPGQHNTEAFF. The chain is built from TRBV7-9 and TRBJ1-1, with 7 bases identical to TRBD1. CDR3 length equals 15 residues. Germline V gives CDR1 SEHNR, CDR2 FQNEAQ (reference sequence). J lost 2 bases, V lost 10 bases, and 13 bases had no gene match.

This clone was seen a few times. The chain recombines TRBV28 with TRBJ1-2; D remains ambiguous. Trimming stripped 7 bases from V and 3 bases from J, with 12 bases between. CDR3 length: 13 amino acids. Germline values: CDR1 MDHEN, CDR2 SYDVKM. CDR3 DNA sequence: TGTGCCAGCATTCCGGAGGGAGACTATGGCTACACCTTC. Amino acids: CASIPEGDYGYTF.

The chain links TRBV18 to TRBJ1-1; a weak D match, TRBD1 (5 bases). The CDR3 has 15 residues. Germline V gives CDR1 KGHSH, CDR2 LQKENI. Trimming took 6 bases from V and 0 from J, leaving 14 bases between them. CDR3 amino acids: CASSRSQAMNTEAFF. In nucleotides, the CDR3 is TGTGCCAGCTCCCGCTCACAGGCCATGAACACTGAAGCTTTCTTT.

The rearrangement uses TRBV6-4 and TRBJ1-6; TRBD1 agrees at 7 bases. With V trimmed by 6 bases and J by 2 bases, 4 bases remained unmatched. The germline CDR1 and CDR2 sequences are MRHNA and SNTAGT. This CDR3 comprises 15 residues. The DNA for the CDR3 is TGTGCCAGCAGGGAGACAGGGACCTATAATTCACCCCTCCACTTT. Protein: CASRETGTYNSPLHF.

V is TRBV6-5 and J is TRBJ1-2; 11 bases align to TRBD1. Germline V gene sequence: CDR1 MNHEY, CDR2 SVGAGI. J gave up 6 bases and V 2 bases, and 8 bases lay outside the gene matches. This CDR3 is built from 16 residues. The chain's CDR3 is CASSYAGQGAQDGYTF. CDR3 DNA sequence: TGTGCCAGCAGTTACGCCGGACAGGGGGCGCAGGATGGCTACACCTTC.

This clone occurred a few times. One junction end does not reproduce the germline sequence, and a read error may be involved. This rearrangement joins TRBV7-7 to TRBJ2-5; unclear D gene. Germline assignment: CDR1 SSHAT and CDR2 FNYEAQ (reference sequence). The CDR3 consists of 13 residues. The CDR3 nucleotides read TGTGCTAGCAGCTCTGACGGAGAAGAGACCCAGTACTTC. It translates to CASSSDGEETQYF.

The V call is TRBV19, the J call TRBJ2-3; 8 bases are shared with TRBD2. V shed 9 bases and J 5 bases; nucleotides not matched to a gene: 4. This CDR3 is 12 amino acids long. Germline V gene lookup returns CDR1 LNHDA and CDR2 SQIVND (reference sequence). CDR3 sequence (DNA): TGTGCCAGCGGGACTAGTAGAGATACGCAGTATTTT. This translates into CASGTSRDTQYF. Variable domain in full (rest from reference TRBV19 and TRBJ2-3): DGGITQSPKYLFRKEGQNVTLSCEQNLNHDAMYWYRQDPGQGLRLIYYSQIVNDFQKGDIAEGYSVSREKKESFPLTVTSAQKNPTAFYLCASGTSRDTQYFGPGTRLTVL.

This clone has only one observation. The CDR3 carries no conserved terminal phenylalanine or tryptophan, so it likely arises from a read error. The chain recombines TRBV14 with TRBJ2-3; D may be TRBD1 (6 bases). CDR1 is SGHDN, CDR2 FVKESK, per germline. The CDR3 spans 15 residues. V lost 4 bases to trimming and J lost 7 bases, with 18 bases between them. CDR3 in DNA: TGTGCCAGCAGCCGCCATGGGGGCCCCACGAATACGCAGTATGTT. It specifies CASSRHGGPTNTQYV.

The chain couples TRBV14 to TRBJ2-1, with TRBD1 as a possible D gene (6 bases). The CDR3 extends over 13 amino acids. V was trimmed by 4 bases and J by 4 bases, leaving 8 bases between them. Germline V gene lookup returns CDR1 SGHDN and CDR2 FVKESK. The CDR3 here is CASSPGQYNEQFF. CDR3 DNA sequence: TGTGCCAGCAGCCCCGGACAGTACAATGAGCAGTTCTTC. Full variable domain (remainder filled in from reference TRBV14 and TRBJ2-1): EAGVTQFPSHSVIEKGQTVTLRCDPISGHDNLYWYRRVMGKEIKFLLHFVKESKQDESGMPNNRFLAERTGGTYSTLKVQPAELEDSGVYFCASSPGQYNEQFFGPGTRLTVL.

This clone was seen once. The chain employs TRBV27 and TRBJ2-1; perhaps TRBD2 as D (5 bases). Deletions cut 5 bases from V and 4 bases from J, with 9 bases between. CDR3 size: 13 residues. Germline V lookup: CDR1 MNHEY, CDR2 SMNVEV (reference sequence). In DNA, the CDR3 is TGTGCCAGCAGTCTCCGGGATTACAATGAGCAGTTCTTC. Its translation: CASSLRDYNEQFF.

The chain links TRBV2 to TRBJ2-3; TRBD2 agrees at 12 bases. Germline V gene lookup returns CDR1 SNHLY and CDR2 FYNNEI. This CDR3 comprises 15 residues. With V trimmed by 4 bases and J by 6 bases, 5 bases remained unmatched. The CDR3: CASSGTSGNYDTQYF. CDR3 bases: TGTGCCAGCAGTGGGACTAGCGGGAATTATGATACGCAGTATTTT. The entire variable domain, with the rest obtained from reference TRBV2 and TRBJ2-3, is as follows: EPEVTQTPSHQVTQMGQEVILRCVPISNHLYFYWYRQILGQKVEFLVSFYNNEISEKSEIFDDQFSVERPDGSNFTLKIRSTKLEDSAMYFCASSGTSGNYDTQYFGPGTRLTVL.

This clone was seen a single time. The chain has TRBV7-2 and TRBJ2-1; D is undetermined. Looked up from germline, CDR1 is SGHTA and CDR2 is FQGNSA. V was clipped by 1 base and J by 3 bases, with 10 bases between them. The CDR3 is 15 amino acids. The DNA for the CDR3 is TGTGCCAGCAGCTTAGATTTGCGGAGCTACAATGAGCAGTTCTTC. Protein sequence: CASSLDLRSYNEQFF. Full variable domain (outside the CDR3, taken from reference TRBV7-2 and TRBJ2-1): GAGVSQSPSNKVTEKGKDVELRCDPISGHTALYWYRQSLGQGLEFLIYFQGNSAPDKSGLPSDRFSAERTGGSVSTLTIQRTQQEDSAVYLCASSLDLRSYNEQFFGPGTRLTVL.

This clone was recorded at least ten times. The chain couples TRBV4-2 to TRBJ1-1, with 8 bases aligning to TRBD1. The CDR3 consists of 17 residues. Trimming cost V 0 bases and J 4 bases; bases outside gene matches: 10. CDR1 and CDR2 (germline): LGHNA, YNFKEQ. This CDR3 is CASSQDSQGAMGTEAFF. CDR3 nucleotide sequence: TGTGCCAGCAGCCAAGATTCTCAGGGGGCTATGGGCACTGAAGCTTTCTTT.

In its sample, this clone was seen once. This sequence joins TRBV15 and TRBJ2-7; D not resolved. V lost 8 bases to trimming and J lost 0 bases, with 8 bases between them. The CDR3 contains 12 residues. The germline CDR1 and CDR2 sequences are LNHNV and YYDKDF (reference sequence). The CDR3 is CATSDTSYEQYF. The CDR3 DNA sequence: TGTGCCACCTCTGACACCTCCTACGAGCAGTACTTC.

J is TRBJ1-5 and V is TRBV6-1, with D uncertain. In germline, CDR1 is MNHNS, CDR2 SASEGT. The CDR3 contains 13 residues. V was cut by 6 bases and J by 4 bases, with 10 bases left in between. The CDR3 loop reads CASRRVSNQPQHF. The CDR3 bases are TGTGCCAGCAGGAGGGTTTCGAATCAGCCCCAGCATTTT.

The chain uses TRBV13 and TRBJ1-1; D is unresolved. CDR3 length: 13 amino acids. Trimming removed 7 bases at V and 5 bases at J, with 14 bases between. Looked up from germline, CDR1 is PRHDT and CDR2 is FYEKMQ (reference sequence). CDR3 sequence (DNA): TGTGCCAGCACCGACCGGGCGGGGACTGAAGCTTTCTTT. It encodes CASTDRAGTEAFF.

The gene calls are TRBV7-9 and TRBJ1-2, with D perhaps matching TRBD1 (6 bases). Trimming removed 2 bases at V and 6 bases at J, with 7 bases between. Germline loops: CDR1 SEHNR, CDR2 FQNEAQ (reference sequence). This CDR3 region has 12 residues. The CDR3 region is CASSLNRDGYTF. The CDR3 bases are TGTGCCAGCAGCTTAAACAGGGATGGCTACACCTTC.

The rearrangement uses TRBV6-5 and TRBJ1-1, with TRBD1 as a possible D gene (5 bases). CDR1 is MNHEY, CDR2 SVGAGI, per germline. Trimming took 5 bases from V and 1 from J, leaving 11 bases between them. The CDR3 is made up of 14 amino acids. CDR3 in DNA: TGTGCCAGCAGTCCGGGACTCCGGAACACTGAAGCTTTCTTT. As protein: CASSPGLRNTEAFF.

J is TRBJ2-5 and V is TRBV7-9; 7 bases are shared with TRBD1. Germline CDR1 SEHNR, CDR2 FQNEAQ (reference sequence). The ends lost 2 bases at V and 2 bases at J; junction bases unmatched: 5. CDR3 length equals 15 residues. CDR3 sequence: CASSLFRTGQETQYF. CDR3 nucleotides: TGTGCCAGCAGCTTATTCCGGACAGGACAAGAGACCCAGTACTTC.

This chain joins TRBV5-1 and TRBJ2-5; D possibly corresponds to TRBD2 (6 bases). The V gene lost 4 bases and the J gene lost 3 bases, with 16 bases spanning the gap. Germline V gene data show CDR1 as SGHRS and CDR2 as YFSETQ. There are 15 residues in the CDR3. The CDR3 DNA sequence: TGCGCCAGCAGCCCCCTAGTAATAGCGGAAGAGACCCAGTACTTC. Protein product: CASSPLVIAEETQYF.

The chain joins TRBV11-2 to TRBJ2-5; 10 bases are shared with TRBD2. Trimming took 5 bases from V and 4 from J; bases not matched to a gene: 10. Germline V gene lookup returns CDR1 SGHAT and CDR2 FQNNGV. There are 16 residues in the CDR3. CDR3 amino acids: CASSALAGAGGETQYF. CDR3 DNA sequence: TGTGCCAGCAGCGCTCTAGCGGGGGCTGGGGGAGAGACCCAGTACTTC.

The chain has TRBV28 and TRBJ2-6, with 7 bases identical to TRBD1. The CDR3 covers 15 residues. The germline gives CDR1 MDHEN, CDR2 SYDVKM. Trimming removed 7 bases from V and 4 bases from J; junction bases left unmatched: 7. The chain's CDR3 is CASTTTGAGANVLTF. In DNA, the CDR3 is TGTGCCAGCACGACCACAGGGGCCGGGGCCAACGTCCTGACTTTC.

The chain is built from TRBV27 and TRBJ2-5; D is possibly TRBD1 (6 bases). The assigned J gene may be wrong: the sequence end matches TRBJ2-7 better. From germline, CDR1 is MNHEY and CDR2 SMNVEV (reference sequence). This CDR3 has 14 residues. CDR3 sequence (DNA): TGTGCCAGCAGTTTAGCAGGGGTTTTCAGCGAGCAGTACTTC. Protein product: CASSLAGVFSEQYF.

This clone was recorded at least ten times. This chain links TRBV4-3 with TRBJ2-1; 7 bases map to TRBD2. This CDR3 region has 13 residues. Germline CDR1 and CDR2: LGHNA and YSLEER. The J segment lost 9 bases and the V segment lost 4 bases, leaving 6 bases of the junction unmatched. This CDR3 is CASSRLRGGEQFF. CDR3 DNA sequence: TGCGCCAGCAGCCGCCTTCGCGGGGGTGAGCAGTTCTTC.

This clone was found a few times. The chain employs TRBV18 and TRBJ2-3; D is perhaps TRBD1 (7 bases). Per germline, CDR1 KGHSH and CDR2 LQKENI. The V end was cut by 2 bases, the J end by 2 bases, with 14 bases between. The CDR3 length is 16 residues. The CDR3 sequence is CASSPSGGGLTDTQYF. CDR3 nucleotides: TGTGCCAGCTCACCATCAGGGGGAGGACTCACAGATACGCAGTATTTT.

This chain links TRBV28 with TRBJ2-7; 12 bases are shared with TRBD1. Germline-derived CDR1 and CDR2 are MDHEN and SYDVKM. This CDR3 has 16 residues. The J segment lost 5 bases and the V segment lost 0 bases, leaving 5 bases of the junction unmatched. For the CDR3, the DNA is TGTGCCAGCAGTTTATGGGAGGGGACAGGGGGCGACGAGCAGTACTTC. The encoded protein is CASSLWEGTGGDEQYF.

The chain joins TRBV7-3 to TRBJ2-5; a possible D gene is TRBD1 (5 bases). V lost 2 bases and J 5 bases, leaving 9 bases between the germline ends. Germline-derived CDR1 and CDR2 are SGHTA and FQGTGA. CDR3 length: 13 amino acids. Written as DNA, the CDR3 is TGTGCCAGCAGCTTACAGGGTTCTGAGACCCAGTACTTC. Its translation is CASSLQGSETQYF.

This clone was observed a handful of times. The rearrangement uses TRBV19 and TRBJ1-2; the D is unclear. V lost 5 bases and J lost 3, with 7 bases in between. The CDR3 has 12 amino acids. The germline V gene has CDR1 LNHDA and CDR2 SQIVND (reference sequence). The DNA of the CDR3 is TGTGCCAGTAGTTTCCGGGACTATGGCTACACCTTC. As protein: CASSFRDYGYTF.

The rearrangement joins TRBV5-4 to TRBJ2-3; the match to TRBD1 covers 8 bases. Germline CDR1 reads SGHNT; CDR2 reads YYREEE (reference sequence). This CDR3 has 15 residues. Germline trimming cut 0 bases from V and 4 bases from J; bases unmatched to any gene: 4. Here the CDR3 DNA reads TGTGCCAGCAGCTTGGACAGGGGGTCACCAGATACGCAGTATTTT. Translation gives CASSLDRGSPDTQYF.

In this sample, this clone turned up a few times. The chain links TRBV25-1 to TRBJ1-2, with D uncertain. V gave up 10 bases and J gave up 2 bases, with 23 bases separating them. The length of the CDR3 is 16 residues. CDR1 and CDR2 (germline): MGHDK, SYGVNS. CDR3 sequence reads: CATSPGDIKFNYGYTF. The CDR3, as DNA: TGTGCCACCTCCCCCGGGGATATAAAGTTCAACTATGGCTACACCTTC.

This clone appeared a few times. This sequence joins TRBV27 and TRBJ1-1; 7 bases match TRBD1. The junction had 6 bases not matched to a gene; V was cut back by 3 bases and J by 2 bases. The CDR3 extends over 15 amino acids. Looked up from germline, CDR1 is MNHEY and CDR2 is SMNVEV (reference sequence). CDR3 sequence: CASSFRTGVNTEAFF. CDR3 bases: TGTGCCAGCAGTTTTCGAACAGGGGTTAACACTGAAGCTTTCTTT.